The clone carrying this T cell receptor beta chain was observed a handful of times. Antigen unknown. TCRdb ran MiXCR on the RT-PCR reads and lists one entry per CDR3 protein. The repertoire holds hundreds of thousands of distinct CDR3 sequences, with 25% as singletons. This sample is drawn from a study of response to subunit inactivated influenza vaccine. Findings and caveats of the study: Authors suggested each seasonal flu vaccination may recruit only limited numbers of new T cells.

The CDR3 has 13 residues. Germline CDR1 is MDHEN and CDR2 is SYDVKM. Trimming cost V 3 bases and J 5 bases, with 11 bases left between them. The clonotype originates from a man aged 45-65 years who received an inactivated influenza vaccine. The input for sequencing was CD4+ T cells sorted from PBMCs, taken roughly 5 days after vaccination. The J gene is TRBJ2-7, the V gene TRBV28, with a tentative D call TRBD1 (6 bases). The chain's CDR3 is CASSLQGYHEQYF. CDR3 bases: TGTGCCAGCAGTTTGCAGGGGTACCACGAGCAGTACTTC.